The rows below give T cell receptor beta chains drawn from one sample of a study of cytomegalovirus exposure and HLA in healthy donors. Clones were read by immunoSEQ multiplex PCR, and TCRdb kept only the in-frame ones, dropping some. The sample lists roughly 200,000 clones; roughly three quarters were seen once. Sequenced: PBMCs. The receptors here all came from a man aged 50 to 59 in good health and CMV-seronegative. The CDR3 runs from the conserved cysteine through the conserved F or W. Each record gives: clone size, V gene, J gene, D gene, CDR3 protein, CDR3 DNA. The D gene is left open where the match is weak. Size is omitted from some rows. Given values are once, few, many or a class for expanded clones.

>NA|TRBV29-1|TRBJ2-3|NA
CSVEWGADTQYF
TGCAGCGTTGAATGGGGAGCAGATACGCAGTATTTT
>once|TRBV6-1|TRBJ2-1|TRBD2
CASSEGLAGGVHNEQFF
TGTGCCAGCAGTGAGGGACTAGCGGGAGGCGTCCACAATGAGCAGTTCTTC
>NA|TRBV18|TRBJ1-3|NA
CASSPGRVDSGNTIYF
TGTGCCAGCTCACCAGGGAGAGTTGATTCTGGAAACACCATATATTTT
>NA|TRBV14|TRBJ2-3|NA
CASSWDKSTDTQYF
TGTGCCAGCAGCTGGGACAAAAGCACAGATACGCAGTATTTT
>NA|TRBV27|TRBJ2-1|NA
CASGRTVYNEQFF
TGTGCCAGCGGACGGACAGTCTACAATGAACAGTTCTTC
>NA|TRBV27|TRBJ2-3|TRBD2
CASSYGTSADTQYF
TGTGCCAGCAGTTACGGGACTAGCGCAGATACGCAGTATTTT
>NA|TRBV28|TRBJ1-2|NA
CASSPLPRGHDGYTF
TGTGCCAGCAGTCCACTACCCAGGGGACATGATGGCTACACCTTC
>NA|TRBV2|TRBJ2-1|TRBD1
CASSVDRVLGNEQFF
TGTGCCAGCAGTGTAGACAGGGTCTTGGGCAATGAGCAGTTCTTC
>NA|TRBV7-9|TRBJ2-7|NA
CASSSPLVGLEQYF
TGTGCCAGCAGCTCCCCCCTTGTGGGGCTCGAGCAGTACTTC
>NA|TRBV5-6|TRBJ1-4|TRBD1
CASSLKGTGDEKLFF
TGTGCCAGCAGCTTGAAAGGGACAGGGGATGAAAAACTGTTTTTT
>NA|TRBV6-6|TRBJ2-1|NA
CASSYSSGNEQFF
TGTGCCAGCAGTTACTCTTCCGGGAATGAGCAGTTCTTC
>NA|TRBV11-2|TRBJ2-3|NA
CASSIADTQYF
TGTGCCAGCAGCATAGCGGATACGCAGTATTTT
>NA|TRBV10-2|TRBJ2-1|TRBD2
CASSPRDGLAGAGEQFF
TGCGCCAGCAGTCCCCGTGACGGACTAGCGGGAGCGGGTGAGCAGTTCTTC
>NA|TRBV4-2|TRBJ1-4|TRBD1
CASSQSDRDEKLFF
TGTGCCAGCAGCCAATCGGACAGGGATGAAAAACTGTTTTTT
>NA|TRBV27|TRBJ2-1|TRBD2
CASSRTRGYYNEQFF
TGTGCCAGCAGTCGGACTAGAGGGTACTACAATGAGCAGTTCTTC
>NA|TRBV5-4|TRBJ2-1|NA
CASSLVGGHNEQFF
TGTGCCAGCAGCTTGGTGGGAGGCCACAATGAGCAGTTCTTC
>NA|TRBV30|TRBJ1-5|NA
CAWSDRLNQPQHF
TGTGCCTGGAGCGACAGGCTCAATCAGCCCCAGCATTTT
>once|TRBV4-2|TRBJ1-1|NA
CASSQGTGEAF
TGTGCCAGCAGCCAAGGAACCGGAGAGGCATTT
>NA|TRBV5-1|TRBJ2-3|TRBD2
CASSLAAGVPDTQYF
TGCGCCAGCAGCTTGGCCGCGGGAGTCCCAGATACGCAGTATTTT
>NA|TRBV9|TRBJ2-5|NA
CASSGGGQQETQYF
TGTGCCAGCAGCGGGGGGGGGCAGCAAGAGACCCAGTACTTC
>NA|TRBV11-1|TRBJ2-5|TRBD2
CASSWGGTQETQYF
TGTGCCAGCAGCTGGGGGGGGACCCAAGAGACCCAGTACTTC
>NA|TRBV5-4|TRBJ2-7|TRBD1
CASSLGTDSYEQYF
TGTGCCAGCAGCTTAGGGACAGACTCCTACGAGCAGTACTTC
>NA|TRBV27|TRBJ1-1|TRBD1
CASRGQSNTEAFF
TGTGCCAGCAGGGGACAGTCGAACACTGAAGCTTTCTTT
>few|TRBV29-1|TRBJ1-4|TRBD1
CSGIDLDRGYEKLFF
TGCAGCGGCATAGACTTGGACAGGGGGTATGAAAAACTGTTTTTT
>NA|TRBV5-1|TRBJ2-2|NA
CASSLARRQGWDTGELFF
TGCGCCAGCAGCTTGGCCCGTAGGCAGGGATGGGACACCGGGGAGCTGTTTTTT
>NA|TRBV5-1|TRBJ2-3|TRBD2
CASRTSGSADTQYF
TGCGCCAGCCGGACTAGCGGGAGTGCAGATACGCAGTATTTT
>NA|TRBV27|TRBJ1-1|NA
CASRKGLMNTEAFF
TGTGCCAGCAGAAAGGGACTGATGAACACTGAAGCTTTCTTT
>NA|TRBV29-1|TRBJ2-7|TRBD2
CSVEDRTLSGRNEQYF
TGCAGCGTTGAAGATCGTACCCTTAGCGGGAGAAACGAGCAGTACTTC
>NA|TRBV9|TRBJ2-3|TRBD2
CASSVAPSGRATDTQYF
TGTGCCAGCAGCGTAGCTCCTAGCGGGAGAGCCACAGATACGCAGTATTTT